This T cell receptor (beta chain) derives from a study of beta chain features in type 1 diabetes. Whole-study context: There was similarity between patients and healthy donors in age, gender and cell yields. Sorted cells examined across all samples numbered roughly 100 million.

One heparinised draw, averaging around 120 mL, was taken per donor. This clone showed up just a few times. Its target is not known. The study reverse transcribed the entire isolated RNA, so it sequenced expressed TCRB transcripts. Assay used: immunoSEQ multiplex PCR; TCRdb lists only in-frame clones, some missing. Of roughly 230,000 clones in the sample, 9.6% were seen once. Study results and limitations: PCR might favor shorter templates, but any such skew would affect patients and controls equally.

This TCR was recovered from a woman aged 18-30 years in good health. Sequencing was done on a sample of naive CD4+ T cells from blood.

The CDR3 nucleotides are TGTGCCTGGGGGGAGACCGACTATGGCTACACCTTC. Translation gives CAWGETDYGYTF. The chain employs TRBV30 and TRBJ1-2, with D unresolved. Germline CDR1 reads GTSNPN; CDR2 reads SVGIG (reference sequence). Trimming cost V 5 bases and J 3 bases, with 10 bases left between them. This CDR3 comprises 12 residues.